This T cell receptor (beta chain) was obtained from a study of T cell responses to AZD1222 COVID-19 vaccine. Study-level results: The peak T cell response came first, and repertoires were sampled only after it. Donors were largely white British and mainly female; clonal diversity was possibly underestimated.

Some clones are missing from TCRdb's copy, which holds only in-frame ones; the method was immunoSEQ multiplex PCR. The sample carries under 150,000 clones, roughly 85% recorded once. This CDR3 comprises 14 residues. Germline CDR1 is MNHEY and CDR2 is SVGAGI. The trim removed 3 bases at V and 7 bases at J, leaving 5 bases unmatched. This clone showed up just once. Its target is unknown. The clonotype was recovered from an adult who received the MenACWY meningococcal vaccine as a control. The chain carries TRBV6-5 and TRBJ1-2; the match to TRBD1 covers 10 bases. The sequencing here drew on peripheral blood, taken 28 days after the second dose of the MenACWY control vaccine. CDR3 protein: CASSYLGQGSGYTF. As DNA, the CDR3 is TGTGCCAGCAGTTATCTGGGACAGGGGTCTGGCTACACCTTC.